These 31 T cell receptor beta chains were sequenced from one sample in a study of blood T cell repertoires in COVID-19. The data were produced by immunoSEQ multiplex PCR, yet TCRdb's version contains in-frame clones alone and is incomplete. Found here are 150,000 to 200,000 clones, 75% to 95% of them singletons; the top ten hold around 0.5%. The sample consisted of peripheral blood. These receptors all come from a man aged 45 to 65 with acute or convalescent COVID-19.

This clone was observed once. This sequence joins TRBV29-1 and TRBJ2-7; D might be TRBD2 (6 bases). The length of the CDR3 is 12 residues. Trimming cost V 3 bases and J 2 bases, with 8 bases left between them. The germline gives CDR1 SQVTM, CDR2 ANQGSEA. CDR3 sequence reads: CSVDGGPYEQYF. The CDR3 DNA reads as TGCAGCGTTGACGGGGGACCCTACGAGCAGTACTTC.

This clone was found a few times. The rearrangement uses TRBV2 and TRBJ1-1; perhaps TRBD1 as D (6 bases). The CDR3 loop spans 14 amino acids. Per the germline V gene, CDR1 is SNHLY and CDR2 is FYNNEI. V lost 5 bases, J lost 1 base, and 11 bases lay in between. The CDR3 region has the DNA TGTGCCAGCAGTAGCAGGGGTGGGAACACTGAAGCTTTCTTT. Translating gives CASSSRGGNTEAFF.

This chain joins TRBV5-6 and TRBJ1-5; D gene unclear. The V gene's germline CDR1 is SGHDT and CDR2 YYEEEE. CDR3 length: 13 amino acids. Deletions cut 3 bases from V and 1 base from J, with 5 bases between. The CDR3 sequence is CASSSRSNQPQHF. The CDR3 coding sequence is TGTGCCAGCAGCTCGAGAAGCAATCAGCCCCAGCATTTT. The full variable domain, completed using reference TRBV5-6 and TRBJ1-5, is DAGVTQSPTHLIKTRGQQVTLRCSPKSGHDTVSWYQQALGQGPQFIFQYYEEEERQRGNFPDRFSGHQFPNYSSELNVNALLLGDSALYLCASSSRSNQPQHFGDGTRLSIL.

This chain connects TRBV11-2 to TRBJ2-1; 7 nucleotides align to TRBD2. Per the germline V gene, CDR1 is SGHAT and CDR2 is FQNNGV. This CDR3 contains 16 residues. V trimming: 5 bases; J trimming: 1 base; junction bases outside the gene matches: 8. The CDR3 is CASSAGGLGSYNEQFF. DNA of the CDR3: TGTGCCAGCAGCGCCGGTGGACTAGGATCCTACAATGAGCAGTTCTTC.

The chain is built from TRBV29-1 and TRBJ2-2; 14 bases map to TRBD2. V dropped 6 bases and J dropped 0; count of bases not matched to a gene: 3. Looked up from germline, CDR1 is SQVTM and CDR2 is ANQGSEA. The CDR3 extends over 16 amino acids. CDR3 sequence reads: CSVRTSGGPNTGELFF. CDR3 in DNA: TGCAGCGTAAGGACTAGCGGGGGGCCGAACACCGGGGAGCTGTTTTTT.

The chain recombines TRBV5-1 with TRBJ2-1; 7 nucleotides agree with TRBD2. This CDR3 has 13 residues. V gave up 7 bases and J gave up 10 bases; unmatched junction bases: 11. Germline V CDR1 and CDR2: SGHRS, YFSETQ. The CDR3: CASREAGSFEQFF. As DNA, the CDR3 is TGCGCCAGCCGGGAGGCTGGGTCCTTCGAGCAGTTCTTC.

The V call is TRBV4-3, the J call TRBJ1-4; D is uncertain. Germline V gene data show CDR1 as LGHNA and CDR2 as YSLEER. This CDR3 is 14 amino acids long. Trimming cost V 1 base and J 7 bases, with 10 bases left between them. Here the CDR3 reads CASSQVGVTEKLFF. The CDR3 region has the DNA TGCGCCAGCAGCCAAGTGGGAGTTACTGAAAAACTGTTTTTT.

The V and J genes are TRBV9 and TRBJ2-3; tentatively, D is TRBD1 (6 bases). Trimming took 0 bases from V and 2 from J, leaving 7 bases between them. CDR1 is SGDLS, CDR2 YYNGEE, per germline. This CDR3 contains 14 residues. CDR3 coding DNA: TGTGCCAGCAGCGTAGGGACAGCCACAGATACGCAGTATTTT. Translation: CASSVGTATDTQYF.

This clone has more than one count but fewer than ten. The chain recombines TRBV5-1 with TRBJ2-2; 9 nucleotides line up with TRBD1. V was clipped by 6 bases and J by 6 bases; unmatched bases: 6. This CDR3 region has 14 residues. Germline V CDR1 and CDR2: SGHRS, YFSETQ. CDR3 nucleotides: TGCGCCAGCACCACAACAGGGGGCGCCGGGGAGCTGTTTTTT. Translation: CASTTTGGAGELFF. Filled out from reference TRBV5-1 and TRBJ2-2, the complete variable domain reads KAGVTQTPRYLIKTRGQQVTLSCSPISGHRSVSWYQQTPGQGLQFLFEYFSETQRNKGNFPGRFSGRQFSNSRSEMNVSTLELGDSALYLCASTTTGGAGELFFGEGSRLTVL.

The chain couples TRBV4-1 to TRBJ2-5, with 7 positions matching TRBD1. This CDR3 spans 15 amino acids. Trimming at V came to 5 bases and at J to 3 bases, leaving 9 bases not matched to a gene. Germline V gives CDR1 MGHRA, CDR2 YSYEKL. The CDR3 reads CASSEQTGTEETQYF. The CDR3 DNA follows: TGCGCCAGCAGCGAACAGACCGGGACAGAAGAGACCCAGTACTTC.

The chain uses TRBV20-1 and TRBJ1-2; 12 bases agree with TRBD1. Germline V CDR1 and CDR2: DFQATT, SNEGSKA (reference sequence). The CDR3 sequence is 14 residues long. Trimming took 3 bases from V and 7 from J; bases not matched to a gene: 6. The CDR3 region has the DNA TGCAGTGCTAGTCCGGGACAGGGGGCTAGTGGCTACACCTTC. Its protein is CSASPGQGASGYTF.

The V call is TRBV24-1, the J call TRBJ1-2; TRBD1 matches at 9 bases. J was trimmed by 8 bases and V by 4 bases; bases with no gene match: 7. The V gene's germline CDR1 is KGHDR and CDR2 SFDVKD. The length of the CDR3 is 14 residues. This CDR3 reads CATSDLNRGQGYTF. In DNA, the CDR3 is TGTGCCACCAGTGACCTTAACAGGGGGCAAGGCTACACCTTC.

In this sample, this clone turned up once. The V call is TRBV29-1, the J call TRBJ2-7, with TRBD2 matching over 9 bases. Germline CDR1 is SQVTM and CDR2 is ANQGSEA. V lost 6 bases, J lost 3 bases, and 6 bases stayed unmatched. This CDR3 is built from 13 residues. The CDR3 spells CSVRIAGVYEQYF. The CDR3 region has the DNA TGCAGCGTACGCATAGCGGGAGTCTACGAGCAGTACTTC.

This clone has only one observation. This chain links TRBV6-2 or TRBV6-3 with TRBJ1-1; no reliable D call. The V gene lost 5 bases and the J gene lost 7 bases, with 23 bases spanning the gap. Germline V gene sequence: CDR1 MNHEY, CDR2 SVGEGT. The CDR3 has 16 residues. The CDR3 loop is CASSNRVTEWEDEAFF. In nucleotides, the CDR3 is TGTGCCAGCAGTAATCGGGTTACCGAGTGGGAGGATGAAGCTTTCTTT.

Of note for this clone: The junction shows a germline mismatch at one end, possibly a read error. The rearrangement uses TRBV28 and TRBJ2-5; 7 nucleotides agree with TRBD1. The germline V gene has CDR1 MDHEN and CDR2 SYDVKM. The CDR3 length is 14 residues. CDR3 nucleotide sequence: TGTGCCAGCACTTTAGGGGGCATACAAGAGACCCAGTACTTC. This encodes CASTLGGIQETQYF.

Only one count was recorded for this clone. The chain joins TRBV4-2 to TRBJ2-3; 10 bases align to TRBD2. Germline lookup yields CDR1 LGHNA and CDR2 YNFKEQ. V shed 0 bases and J 1 base; nucleotides not matched to a gene: 4. The CDR3 extends over 17 amino acids. The CDR3 DNA reads TGTGCCAGCAGCCAAGATTTTCTAGCGGGGGGCACAGATACGCAGTATTTT. It yields the protein CASSQDFLAGGTDTQYF.

The rearrangement joins TRBV29-1 to TRBJ2-1, with D possibly being TRBD2 (5 bases). This CDR3 contains 14 residues. Trimming shortened V by 3 bases and J by 2 bases, and 11 bases separated the two germline ends. Germline V gene lookup returns CDR1 SQVTM and CDR2 ANQGSEA. CDR3 nucleotide sequence: TGCAGCGTTGACGTAGCGCGGGCCTACAATGAGCAGTTCTTC. Translating it yields CSVDVARAYNEQFF.

This clone was counted a few times. The rearrangement links TRBV11-2 to TRBJ2-7; D possibly corresponds to TRBD2 (6 bases). V dropped 1 base and J dropped 3 bases, with 10 bases sitting between them. The CDR3 has 14 residues. CDR1 and CDR2 from the germline V gene are SGHAT and FQNNGV. CDR3 sequence (DNA): TGTGCCAGCAGCTTAGTTCAGGGAGGCTACGAGCAGTACTTC. Amino acids: CASSLVQGGYEQYF.

This chain uses TRBV21-1 with TRBJ1-1; the table's D call of TRBD1 was not tested on the DNA. TRBV21-1 is a listed pseudogene. The CDR3 has 14 residues. CDR3 nucleotides: TGTGCCAGCACCAGGACAGGAAGGAACACTGAAGCTTTCTTT. Protein product: CASTRTGRNTEAFF.

J is TRBJ2-1 and V is TRBV7-2, with a weak D call TRBD2 (7 bases). This CDR3 has 15 amino acids. V lost 2 bases and J lost 5, with 13 bases in between. CDR1 is SGHTA, CDR2 FQGNSA, per germline. The CDR3 sequence is CASSLRGGTNNEQFF. CDR3 in DNA: TGTGCCAGCAGCTTAAGGGGGGGGACCAACAATGAGCAGTTCTTC.

V usage is TRBV4-1 and J usage is TRBJ1-1; TRBD1 matches at 9 bases. After removal of 4 bases from V and 1 base from J, the junction contained 13 bases not matched to a gene. Germline CDR1 MGHRA, CDR2 YSYEKL. This CDR3 contains 18 residues. The CDR3, as DNA: TGCGCCAGCAGCCCCGTGATGGACAGGGGTGGCCAGAACACTGAAGCTTTCTTT. It translates to CASSPVMDRGGQNTEAFF.

This clone was seen once. The genes are TRBV6-1 and TRBJ1-2; D remains unclear. Germline V gives CDR1 MNHNS, CDR2 SASEGT. The CDR3 loop spans 13 amino acids. Trimming shortened V by 2 bases and J by 3 bases, and 7 bases separated the two germline ends. This CDR3 is CASSELTDYGYTF. As DNA, the CDR3 is TGTGCCAGCAGTGAACTAACAGACTATGGCTACACCTTC.

This chain joins TRBV11-2 and TRBJ1-6; TRBD1 is a possible D gene (5 bases). Germline V gene lookup returns CDR1 SGHAT and CDR2 FQNNGV. The CDR3 spans 17 residues. V lost 1 base and J lost 3, with 13 bases in between. The CDR3 sequence: CASSLATRGYYNSPLHF. The CDR3 DNA reads TGTGCCAGCAGCTTAGCCACCCGGGGGTACTATAATTCACCCCTCCACTTT.

V usage is TRBV14 and J usage is TRBJ2-7; D possibly corresponds to TRBD1 (5 bases). The CDR3 loop spans 14 amino acids. Trimming removed 3 bases from V and 6 bases from J, with 15 bases in between. The germline V gene encodes CDR1 SGHDN and CDR2 FVKESK. CDR3 protein: CASSQGPRAGEQYV. CDR3 coding DNA: TGTGCCAGCAGCCAGGGGCCCAGGGCAGGCGAGCAGTACGTC.

For the CDR3, the DNA is TGCGCCAGCACCCGAGCCCACGGGAATCAGCCCCAGCATTTT. Protein product: CASTRAHGNQPQHF. The J gene is TRBJ1-5, the V gene TRBV23-1; D remains unclear. TRBV23-1 counts as an open reading frame of uncertain function. The germline V and J ends were trimmed by 7 bases and 4 bases, with 14 bases remaining between them. This CDR3 contains 14 residues.

The V and J genes are TRBV19 and TRBJ1-1; 9 bases map to TRBD1. This CDR3 spans 13 amino acids. Germline V gene data show CDR1 as LNHDA and CDR2 as SQIVND (reference sequence). With 6 bases clipped from V and 5 bases from J, the junction kept 4 bases outside the gene matches. The CDR3 loop reads CASSYRGQTEAFF. The CDR3 DNA is TGTGCCAGTAGCTACAGGGGGCAAACTGAAGCTTTCTTT.

The chain employs TRBV6-6 and TRBJ1-4; perhaps TRBD1 as D (6 bases). Trimming shortened V by 6 bases and J by 2 bases, and 10 bases separated the two germline ends. The CDR3 length is 14 residues. The germline V gene has CDR1 MNHNY and CDR2 SVGAGI (reference sequence). The CDR3 DNA is TGTGCCAGCAGCCCAGGGGTCACTAATGAAAAACTGTTTTTT. It translates to CASSPGVTNEKLFF.

The chain links TRBV7-9 to TRBJ2-5, with a tentative D call TRBD1 (5 bases). Trimming removed 5 bases from V and 3 bases from J, with 7 bases in between. This CDR3 contains 12 residues. CDR1 is SEHNR, CDR2 FQNEAQ, per germline (reference sequence). The CDR3 is CASSRREETQYF. In DNA form, the CDR3 reads TGTGCCAGCAGCCGCAGGGAAGAGACCCAGTACTTC.

This rearrangement joins TRBV7-2 to TRBJ1-5; weak D call: TRBD1 (5 bases). Germline values: CDR1 SGHTA, CDR2 FQGNSA. This CDR3 is 14 amino acids long. V lost 8 bases, J lost 3 bases, and 14 bases lay in between. As DNA, the CDR3 is TGTGCCAGCTCCTATCAGGGCTCCAATCAGCCCCAGCATTTT. Its translation is CASSYQGSNQPQHF.

The V and J genes are TRBV5-1 and TRBJ2-7; D might be TRBD2 (7 bases). V lost 4 bases and J lost 5, with 16 bases in between. CDR3 length: 14 amino acids. Per germline, CDR1 SGHRS and CDR2 YFSETQ. The CDR3 sequence is CASSIIGEGDEQYV. CDR3 DNA sequence: TGCGCCAGCAGCATCATCGGGGAGGGGGACGAGCAGTACGTC.

The chain carries TRBV19 and TRBJ1-1; 9 bases are a match to TRBD1. This CDR3 spans 16 amino acids. The germline V gene encodes CDR1 LNHDA and CDR2 SQIVND (reference sequence). V was pared by 3 bases and J by 1 base, with 6 bases of the junction left unmatched. CDR3 in amino acids: CASSIDGTGKNTEAFF. In nucleotides, the CDR3 is TGTGCCAGTAGTATCGACGGGACAGGGAAGAACACTGAAGCTTTCTTT.